This TCR beta chain was captured by sequencing in a study of T-cell memory formation after mild COVID-19. TCRdb reprocessed the 5' RACE reads with MiXCR, giving one entry per CDR3 protein. The top ten clones hold 12% of a sample with fewer than 700,000 distinct CDR3 sequences, under 20% of them seen once. Only one count was recorded for this clonotype. Its antigen is unknown. General study points: Clones that contracted from day 15 to 85 had balanced CD4/CD8; later expanders were CD4+ biased.

Germline CDR1 is SGDLS and CDR2 is YYNGEE. This CDR3 is 19 amino acids long. With 2 bases clipped from V and 1 base from J, the junction kept 10 bases outside the gene matches. The clonotype originates from an adult woman who had mild COVID-19 (a few samples of this study predate the infection). Cell type and time point are not known. Sequences were obtained from PBMCs or a T cell subset sorted from them (not recorded which). The V gene is TRBV9, the J gene TRBJ2-1, with 12 positions matching TRBD2. DNA for the CDR3: TGTGCCAGCAGCGTGGGAAGTCTAGCGGGGGGGCTTTCCTACAATGAGCAGTTCTTC. Its translation: CASSVGSLAGGLSYNEQFF.